These 23 T cell receptor beta chains share one sample of origin, sequenced in a study of identical twins. In TCRdb, the 5' RACE reads were re-called with MiXCR into one record per CDR3 protein. The table shows 250,000 or so distinct CDR3 sequences, with about 8.3% occurring only once. The data were also submitted as part of a second study, on yellow fever vaccine responses in identical twins.

Sequenced sample: CD8+ T cells sorted from blood. The receptors shown here come from a woman under 30 in good health.

CDR3 sequence: CSARERSTPGANVLTF. The CDR3 nucleotides read TGCAGTGCTAGAGAGAGGTCAACCCCTGGGGCCAACGTCCTGACTTTC. The rearrangement links TRBV20-1 to TRBJ2-6; no clear D. The CDR3 runs 16 residues. Germline V gives CDR1 DFQATT, CDR2 SNEGSKA (reference sequence). The V and J ends lost 0 bases and 2 bases respectively, with 11 bases between them.

In its sample, this clonotype was seen many times. The rearrangement joins TRBV7-9 to TRBJ2-1; a possible D gene is TRBD2 (5 bases). Germline V gives CDR1 SEHNR, CDR2 FQNEAQ (reference sequence). V lost 4 bases and J 2 bases, leaving 12 bases between the germline ends. This CDR3 spans 15 amino acids. CDR3 sequence (DNA): TGTGCCAGCAGCTCCCGGTTGGGAGCCTACAATGAGCAGTTCTTC. Its translation: CASSSRLGAYNEQFF.

This clonotype turned up a few times. This chain's CDR3 is CASSYVVFTDTQYF. The CDR3 region has the DNA TGTGCCAGCAGTTACGTGGTGTTCACAGATACGCAGTATTTT. The J gene is TRBJ2-3, the V gene TRBV6-2 or TRBV6-3; D gene unclear. The CDR3 consists of 14 residues. Germline-derived CDR1 and CDR2 are MNHEY and SVGEGT. The V gene lost 2 bases and the J gene lost 2 bases, with 8 bases spanning the gap.

The table lists this clonotype with a few counts. This chain links TRBV7-9 with TRBJ2-1, with TRBD2 identical over 7 bases. The CDR3 length is 16 residues. V lost 3 bases, J lost 8 bases, and 13 bases stayed unmatched. CDR1 is SEHNR and CDR2 is FQNEAQ in the germline V gene (reference sequence). CDR3 nucleotide sequence: TGTGCCAGCAGCTTTCCCCCTAGCGGTGCTTGGGATGAGCAGTTCTTC. As protein: CASSFPPSGAWDEQFF.

The rearrangement joins TRBV7-8 to TRBJ2-7; TRBD2 matches at 8 bases. CDR1 SGHVS and CDR2 FQNEAQ come from the germline V gene. V lost 4 bases to trimming and J lost 5 bases; unmatched junction nucleotides: 13. There are 16 residues in the CDR3. CDR3 DNA sequence: TGTGCCAGCAGCTCCACTAGCGGCCGCGGGACTCACGAGCAGTACTTC. Translation gives CASSSTSGRGTHEQYF.

The table lists this clonotype with a few counts. V is TRBV12-3 or TRBV12-4 and J is TRBJ2-7, with D perhaps TRBD1 (5 bases). The CDR3 spans 11 residues. V was pared by 2 bases and J by 9 bases, with 8 bases between. This chain's CDR3 is CASSLRGLQYF. CDR3 bases: TGTGCCAGCAGTTTAAGGGGATTGCAGTACTTC.

This clonotype was detected a few times. The V call is TRBV14, the J call TRBJ2-5; D remains ambiguous. Between the trimmed V and J ends, which lost 1 base and 0 bases, there was a span of 6 bases. Per germline, CDR1 SGHDN and CDR2 FVKESK. The CDR3 length is 14 residues. CDR3 amino acids: CASSQATYQETQYF. The CDR3 region has the DNA TGTGCCAGCAGCCAAGCCACGTACCAAGAGACCCAGTACTTC.

The V gene is TRBV20-1, the J gene TRBJ2-1; 7 bases map to TRBD2. J lost 8 bases, V lost 0 bases, and 7 bases had no gene match. Looked up from germline, CDR1 is DFQATT and CDR2 is SNEGSKA (reference sequence). CDR3 length equals 14 residues. The CDR3 protein is CSARDLMAGDEQFF. The CDR3 DNA sequence: TGCAGTGCTAGAGATTTAATGGCGGGGGATGAGCAGTTCTTC.

This clonotype was detected ten times or more. The chain links TRBV29-1 to TRBJ2-1, with 11 positions matching TRBD2. The germline V gene encodes CDR1 SQVTM and CDR2 ANQGSEA. The trim removed 7 bases at V and 3 bases at J, leaving 5 bases unmatched. The CDR3 consists of 14 residues. This CDR3 is CSAGLAGFYNEQFF. The CDR3 nucleotides are TGCAGCGCTGGACTAGCGGGTTTCTACAATGAGCAGTTCTTC.

This clonotype has only a few counts. This chain uses TRBV28 with TRBJ2-1; TRBD2 matches at 11 bases. Germline CDR1 is MDHEN and CDR2 is SYDVKM. The CDR3 runs 16 residues. The trim removed 5 bases at V and 7 bases at J, leaving 10 bases unmatched. The CDR3 spells CASSPISGGAKNEQFF. CDR3 coding DNA: TGTGCCAGCAGTCCGATTAGCGGGGGGGCCAAAAATGAGCAGTTCTTC. Full variable domain (outside the CDR3, taken from reference TRBV28 and TRBJ2-1): DVKVTQSSRYLVKRTGEKVFLECVQDMDHENMFWYRQDPGLGLRLIYFSYDVKMKEKGDIPEGYSVSREKKERFSLILESASTNQTSMYLCASSPISGGAKNEQFFGPGTRLTVL.

This clonotype has just a few counts. The V gene is TRBV5-6, the J gene TRBJ2-7; tentative D call: TRBD2 (6 bases). CDR3 length: 13 residues. CDR1 is SGHDT and CDR2 is YYEEEE in the germline V gene. Trimming took 2 bases from V and 5 from J, leaving 11 bases between them. CDR3 loop: CASSFGRINEQYF. CDR3 DNA: TGTGCCAGCAGCTTCGGGAGAATAAACGAGCAGTACTTC.

This clonotype was counted only a few times. J is TRBJ2-2 and V is TRBV20-1, with 9 bases that match TRBD2. The germline gives CDR1 DFQATT, CDR2 SNEGSKA (reference sequence). The CDR3 loop spans 15 amino acids. V shed 6 bases, J shed 3 bases, and the junction held 8 bases outside the gene matches. This CDR3 is CSAPGREGDTGELFF. The CDR3, as DNA: TGCAGTGCCCCTGGGCGGGAGGGTGACACCGGGGAGCTGTTTTTT.

This chain uses TRBV28 with TRBJ2-2, with 13 bases fitting TRBD2. The J segment lost 5 bases and the V segment lost 4 bases, leaving 13 bases of the junction unmatched. Germline V gene data show CDR1 as MDHEN and CDR2 as SYDVKM. The CDR3 runs to 19 residues. The CDR3 DNA reads TGTGCCAGCAGTTCCACTAGCGGGAGGGCCTTATGGGGAACCGGGGAGCTGTTTTTT. Its translation is CASSSTSGRALWGTGELFF.

The CDR3: CSANQELQETQYF. Written as DNA, the CDR3 is TGCAGTGCAAACCAGGAGCTCCAAGAGACCCAGTACTTC. The chain employs TRBV20-1 and TRBJ2-5; D uncertain. V lost 6 bases and J lost 1, with 12 bases in between. From germline, CDR1 is DFQATT and CDR2 SNEGSKA (reference sequence). The CDR3 extends over 13 amino acids.

This clonotype has a handful of counts. This chain joins TRBV29-1 and TRBJ2-7; 7 nucleotides align to TRBD1. Germline assignment: CDR1 SQVTM and CDR2 ANQGSEA. CDR3 length equals 11 residues. Trimming cost V 4 bases and J 6 bases; bases outside gene matches: 3. Here the CDR3 DNA reads TGCAGCGTTGGGACAGGAGGCGAGCAGTACTTC. Translated, it gives CSVGTGGEQYF.

This clonotype was recorded many times. This chain joins TRBV6-2 or TRBV6-3 and TRBJ2-1; D may match TRBD1 or TRBD2 (5 bases each). The germline V gene has CDR1 MNHEY and CDR2 SVGEGT. This CDR3 spans 13 amino acids. V dropped 11 bases and J dropped 3 bases, with 14 bases sitting between them. Here the CDR3 reads CAGGSRDYNEQFF. The CDR3 DNA reads as TGTGCCGGGGGATCGAGGGACTACAATGAGCAGTTCTTC.

This clonotype appeared many times. The rearrangement uses TRBV20-1 and TRBJ2-7, with 7 bases fitting TRBD2. Germline values: CDR1 DFQATT, CDR2 SNEGSKA (reference sequence). V shed 0 bases, J shed 2 bases, and the junction held 7 bases outside the gene matches. The CDR3 spans 15 residues. CDR3 protein: CSARDIGGLAYEQYF. CDR3 in DNA: TGCAGTGCTAGAGATATAGGTGGACTAGCCTACGAGCAGTACTTC.

This chain joins TRBV6-5 and TRBJ2-1, with 7 bases fitting TRBD2. In germline, CDR1 is MNHEY, CDR2 SVGAGI. The junction had 2 bases not matched to a gene; V was cut back by 0 bases and J by 6 bases. This CDR3 is built from 14 residues. CDR3 region: CASSYSPGGNEQFF. The CDR3, as DNA: TGTGCCAGCAGTTACTCTCCGGGGGGCAATGAGCAGTTCTTC.

The table lists this clonotype with a few counts. V and J are TRBV3-1 and TRBJ2-7; TRBD1 matches 8 bases. This CDR3 comprises 16 residues. The V gene's germline CDR1 is LGHDT and CDR2 YNNKEL (reference sequence). J was trimmed by 0 bases and V by 3 bases; bases with no gene match: 7. The CDR3 region is CASSHAGTGSSYEQYF. The CDR3 nucleotides are TGTGCCAGCAGCCATGCCGGGACAGGAAGCTCCTACGAGCAGTACTTC.

This clonotype was counted at least ten times. V and J are TRBV29-1 and TRBJ1-1, with a possible D match to TRBD1 (5 bases). This CDR3 is built from 15 residues. Germline CDR1 and CDR2: SQVTM and ANQGSEA. Trimming stripped 3 bases from V and 0 bases from J, with 14 bases between. The CDR3 DNA reads as TGCAGCGTTGACCACGCGGCGGGGGTGAACACTGAAGCTTTCTTT. Its translation: CSVDHAAGVNTEAFF.

A few counts support this clonotype. The rearrangement joins TRBV6-1 to TRBJ2-7, with TRBD2 identical over 15 bases. Trimming took 6 bases from V and 3 from J; bases not matched to a gene: 3. Germline V gene lookup returns CDR1 MNHNS and CDR2 SASEGT. The CDR3 is 15 amino acids. This CDR3 is CASSGLAGGIYEQYF. As DNA, the CDR3 is TGTGCCAGCAGCGGACTAGCGGGGGGGATCTACGAGCAGTACTTC.

This clonotype was detected only a few times. The genes are TRBV7-9 and TRBJ2-3; 7 positions agree with TRBD2. CDR3 length: 16 amino acids. Trimming took 4 bases from V and 0 from J; bases not matched to a gene: 7. Per the germline V gene, CDR1 is SEHNR and CDR2 is FQNEAQ (reference sequence). CDR3 loop: CASSSLTSLSTDTQYF. The DNA for the CDR3 is TGTGCCAGCAGCTCCCTGACTAGCTTGAGCACAGATACGCAGTATTTT.

This clonotype was detected only a few times. The rearrangement links TRBV7-9 to TRBJ2-7; 9 bases align to TRBD2. The germline gives CDR1 SEHNR, CDR2 FQNEAQ (reference sequence). CDR3 length equals 16 residues. Trimming removed 5 bases from V and 0 bases from J; junction bases left unmatched: 8. The DNA for the CDR3 is TGTGCCAGCAGCCCAGGGGGAGCGGGGGGCTCCTACGAGCAGTACTTC. Protein product: CASSPGGAGGSYEQYF.